What follows are 12 T cell receptor beta chains derived from one specimen sequenced in a study of T-cell reconstitution after alpha-beta-depleted transplantation in children. The library targeted TCRbeta and was prepared with unique molecular identifiers. MiXCR, applied by TCRdb to the PCR reads, yields one record per CDR3 protein. In the table there are about half a million distinct CDR3 sequences, roughly an eighth of which are singletons. The source was PBMCs from the stem cell graft donor, collected from the stem cell graft. The receptors derive from a human donor who donated a stem cell graft to a child with combined immunodeficiency.

At least ten counts were recorded for this clonotype. The chain uses TRBV29-1 and TRBJ2-1, with 11 bases aligning to TRBD2. V trimming: 7 bases; J trimming: 4 bases; junction bases outside the gene matches: 3. Germline V lookup: CDR1 SQVTM, CDR2 ANQGSEA. This CDR3 is built from 13 residues. CDR3 region: CSGRLAGYNEQFF. CDR3 coding DNA: TGCAGCGGTAGACTAGCGGGGTACAATGAGCAGTTCTTC.

The chain has TRBV5-1 and TRBJ2-2, with TRBD1 identical over 8 bases. Looked up from germline, CDR1 is SGHRS and CDR2 is YFSETQ. The trim removed 3 bases at V and 3 bases at J, leaving 4 bases unmatched. This CDR3 is 15 amino acids long. The CDR3 sequence: CASSSLTGDTGELFF. In DNA, the CDR3 is TGCGCCAGCAGCTCCCTGACAGGGGACACCGGGGAGCTGTTTTTT.

This clonotype has ten or more counts. V usage is TRBV20-1 and J usage is TRBJ2-1; weak D call: TRBD2 (6 bases). The CDR3 totals 13 residues. Per germline, CDR1 DFQATT and CDR2 SNEGSKA (reference sequence). V lost 3 bases, J lost 7 bases, and 13 bases lay in between. CDR3 nucleotide sequence: TGCAGTGCTAGGGCGCGGGGCCGTAATGAGCAGTTCTTC. Amino acid sequence: CSARARGRNEQFF.

The rearrangement links TRBV11-3 to TRBJ2-3; 11 bases match TRBD1. The CDR3 has 17 amino acids. Germline loops: CDR1 SGHNT, CDR2 YENEEA. With 5 bases clipped from V and 4 bases from J, the junction kept 11 bases outside the gene matches. CDR3 sequence: CASSPGQGANEADTQYF. CDR3 nucleotides: TGTGCCAGCAGCCCAGGACAGGGGGCGAACGAGGCAGATACGCAGTATTTT.

This clonotype was picked up many times. The rearrangement links TRBV7-9 to TRBJ2-5, with unresolved D. The V end was cut by 1 base, the J end by 3 bases, with 12 bases between. The germline V gene has CDR1 SEHNR and CDR2 FQNEAQ (reference sequence). CDR3 length: 15 amino acids. CDR3: CASSLGEWREETQYF. The CDR3 coding sequence is TGTGCCAGCAGCTTAGGTGAATGGCGAGAAGAGACCCAGTACTTC.

This clonotype was detected ten times or more. The chain carries TRBV5-6 and TRBJ2-1; the D gene is possibly TRBD2 (6 bases). Germline CDR1 is SGHDT and CDR2 is YYEEEE. Trimming removed 10 bases from V and 5 bases from J, with 22 bases in between. This CDR3 is 15 amino acids long. CDR3 bases: TGTGCCGGAGGGCGGGGTACCTCTCGTAACAATGAGCAGTTCTTC. Its translation is CAGGRGTSRNNEQFF.

This clonotype was seen more than once but under ten times. The chain combines TRBV30 with TRBJ1-6, with 7 bases matching TRBD1. CDR3 length: 14 residues. The V segment lost 5 bases and the J segment 6 bases; nucleotides outside the gene matches: 7. In germline, CDR1 is GTSNPN, CDR2 SVGIG (reference sequence). Here the CDR3 reads CAWGVYRGNSPLHF. The CDR3 nucleotides read TGTGCCTGGGGGGTATACAGGGGTAATTCACCCCTCCACTTT.

The CDR3 region has the DNA TGCAGTGCTAGGGAAGTGTGGATCCCACTGTGTAGCAATCAGCCCCAGCATTTT. Translation gives CSAREVWIPLCSNQPQHF. V gene TRBV20-1 combines with J gene TRBJ1-5, with D unresolved. V lost 3 bases and J 0 bases, leaving 21 bases between the germline ends. Germline values: CDR1 DFQATT, CDR2 SNEGSKA (reference sequence). CDR3 size: 18 residues.

This clonotype has a count of ten or more. The rearrangement links TRBV7-2 to TRBJ2-1; D possibly matches TRBD1 or TRBD2 (5 bases each). V dropped 1 base and J dropped 8 bases, with 18 bases sitting between them. The V gene's germline CDR1 is SGHTA and CDR2 FQGNSA. This CDR3 contains 16 residues. In DNA form, the CDR3 reads TGTGCCAGCAGCTTAGGCCGGGGAACAGGAGACGATGAGCAGTTCTTC. This translates into CASSLGRGTGDDEQFF.

This clonotype appeared many times. The chain employs TRBV12-3 or TRBV12-4 and TRBJ2-2, with D unresolved. The V end lost 3 bases, the J end lost 1 base, and 6 bases lay between the germline ends. The CDR3 consists of 14 residues. The CDR3 DNA sequence: TGTGCCAGCAGTTTCCCGAAGAACACCGGGGAGCTGTTTTTT. Its translation: CASSFPKNTGELFF.

This clonotype was seen at least ten times. The genes are TRBV27 and TRBJ2-1; D is perhaps TRBD1 or TRBD2 (5 bases each). The germline V gene encodes CDR1 MNHEY and CDR2 SMNVEV (reference sequence). The CDR3 is 13 residues long. V lost 6 bases to trimming and J lost 5 bases, with 11 bases between them. Written as DNA, the CDR3 is TGTGCCAGCAGGGGGGAGAGTAACAATGAGCAGTTCTTC. It is translated as CASRGESNNEQFF.

This clonotype came up a few times. The CDR3 is CSASTGQENQPQHF. For the CDR3, the DNA is TGCAGTGCTAGTACGGGACAGGAGAATCAGCCCCAGCATTTT. The rearrangement joins TRBV20-1 to TRBJ1-5; 8 nucleotides align to TRBD1. CDR3 length equals 14 residues. With V trimmed by 3 bases and J by 4 bases, 5 bases remained unmatched. Per the germline V gene, CDR1 is DFQATT and CDR2 is SNEGSKA (reference sequence).